The TCR beta chain described here comes from a study of beta chain features in type 1 diabetes. Notes on the study in general: Comparison showed that naive, central memory and Treg TCRB repertoires appeared more similar among patients than among healthy donors.

A note on this clone: Its antigen is currently unknown.

V was cut by 4 bases and J by 5 bases, with 22 bases left in between. From germline, CDR1 is SGHDT and CDR2 YYEEEE. This CDR3 comprises 17 residues. Expressed TCRB transcripts were sequenced after all isolated RNA was converted to cDNA. Sequencing used immunoSEQ multiplex PCR; TCRdb keeps in-frame clones, though not all of them. This sample has fewer than 250,000 clones, with around 65% found just once. Every donor provided one heparinised blood draw, which averaged around 110 mL. CD4+ naive, central memory, regulatory and stem cell-like memory cells were sorted via CD45RO/CCR7/CD25/CD127/CD95/CD27. The clonotype was recovered from a man aged 25 to 40 in good health. The material sequenced was naive CD4+ T cells from blood. The chain uses TRBV5-6 and TRBJ2-1; tentatively, D is TRBD1 (6 bases). The CDR3 here is CASSPWTANSVHNEQFF. Here the CDR3 DNA reads TGTGCCAGCAGCCCCTGGACAGCCAACTCGGTGCACAATGAGCAGTTCTTC.